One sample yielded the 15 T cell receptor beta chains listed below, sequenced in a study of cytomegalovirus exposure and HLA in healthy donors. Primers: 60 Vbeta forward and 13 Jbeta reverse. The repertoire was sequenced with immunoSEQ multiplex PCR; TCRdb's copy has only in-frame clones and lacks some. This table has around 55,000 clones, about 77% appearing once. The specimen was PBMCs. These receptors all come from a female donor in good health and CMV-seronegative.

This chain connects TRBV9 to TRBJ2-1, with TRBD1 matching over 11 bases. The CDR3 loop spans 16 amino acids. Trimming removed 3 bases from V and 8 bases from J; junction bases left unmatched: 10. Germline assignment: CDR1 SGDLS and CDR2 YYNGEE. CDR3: CASSEYGTGGPDEQFF. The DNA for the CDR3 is TGTGCCAGCAGCGAGTACGGGACAGGGGGACCTGATGAGCAGTTCTTC. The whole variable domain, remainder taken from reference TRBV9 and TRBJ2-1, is DSGVTQTPKHLITATGQRVTLRCSPRSGDLSVYWYQQSLDQGLQFLIQYYNGEERAKGNILERFSAQQFPDLHSELNLSSLELGDSALYFCASSEYGTGGPDEQFFGPGTRLTVL.

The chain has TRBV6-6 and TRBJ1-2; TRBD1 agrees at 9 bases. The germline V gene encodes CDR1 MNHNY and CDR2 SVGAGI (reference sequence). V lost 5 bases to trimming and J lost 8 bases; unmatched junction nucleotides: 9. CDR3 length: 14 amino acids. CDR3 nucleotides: TGTGCCAGCAGTAGGCCGGGACAGGGTTACGGCTACACCTTC. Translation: CASSRPGQGYGYTF.

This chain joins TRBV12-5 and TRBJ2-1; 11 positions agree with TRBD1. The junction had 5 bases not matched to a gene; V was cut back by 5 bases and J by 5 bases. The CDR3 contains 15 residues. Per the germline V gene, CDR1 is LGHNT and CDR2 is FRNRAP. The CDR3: CASGLGQGAHNEQFF. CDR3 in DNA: TGTGCTAGTGGTCTCGGACAGGGGGCCCACAATGAGCAGTTCTTC.

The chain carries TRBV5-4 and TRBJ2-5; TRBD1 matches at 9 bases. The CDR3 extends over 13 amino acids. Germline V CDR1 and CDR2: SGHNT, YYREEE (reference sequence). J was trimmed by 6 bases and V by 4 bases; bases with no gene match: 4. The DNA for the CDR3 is TGTGCCAGCAGCGTAGACAGGGGGAAGACCCAGTACTTC. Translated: CASSVDRGKTQYF.

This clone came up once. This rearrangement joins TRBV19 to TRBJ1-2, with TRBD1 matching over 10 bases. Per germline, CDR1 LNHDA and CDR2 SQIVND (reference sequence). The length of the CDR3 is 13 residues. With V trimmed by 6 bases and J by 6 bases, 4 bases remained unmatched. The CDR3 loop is CASSGTGANGYTF. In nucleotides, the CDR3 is TGTGCCAGTAGCGGGACAGGGGCGAATGGCTACACCTTC. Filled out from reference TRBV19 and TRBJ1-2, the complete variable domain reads DGGITQSPKYLFRKEGQNVTLSCEQNLNHDAMYWYRQDPGQGLRLIYYSQIVNDFQKGDIAEGYSVSREKKESFPLTVTSAQKNPTAFYLCASSGTGANGYTFGSGTRLTVV.

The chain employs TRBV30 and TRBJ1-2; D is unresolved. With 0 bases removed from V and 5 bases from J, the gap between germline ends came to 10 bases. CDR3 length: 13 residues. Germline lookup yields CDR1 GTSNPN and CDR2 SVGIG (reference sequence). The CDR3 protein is CAWSVGSSYGYTF. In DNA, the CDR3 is TGTGCCTGGAGTGTTGGGAGCTCTTATGGCTACACCTTC.

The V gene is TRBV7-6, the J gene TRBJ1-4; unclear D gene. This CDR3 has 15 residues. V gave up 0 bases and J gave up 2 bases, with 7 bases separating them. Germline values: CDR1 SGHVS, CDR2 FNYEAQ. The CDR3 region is CASSLASGTNEKLFF. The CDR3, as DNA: TGTGCCAGCAGCTTAGCGAGTGGTACTAATGAAAAACTGTTTTTT.

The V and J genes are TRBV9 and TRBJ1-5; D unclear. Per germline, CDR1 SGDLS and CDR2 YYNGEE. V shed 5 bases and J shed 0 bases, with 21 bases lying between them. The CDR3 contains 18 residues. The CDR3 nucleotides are TGTGCCAGCAGGTCTCGGGAGGCAGCCCAATATAGCAATCAGCCCCAGCATTTT. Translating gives CASRSREAAQYSNQPQHF.

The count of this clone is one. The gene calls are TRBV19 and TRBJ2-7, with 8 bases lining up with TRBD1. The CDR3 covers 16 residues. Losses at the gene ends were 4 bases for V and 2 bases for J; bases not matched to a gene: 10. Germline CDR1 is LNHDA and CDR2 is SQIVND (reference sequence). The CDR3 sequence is CASSNPGGAGTYEQYF. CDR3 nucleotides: TGTGCCAGTAGTAATCCAGGGGGCGCGGGTACCTACGAGCAGTACTTC.

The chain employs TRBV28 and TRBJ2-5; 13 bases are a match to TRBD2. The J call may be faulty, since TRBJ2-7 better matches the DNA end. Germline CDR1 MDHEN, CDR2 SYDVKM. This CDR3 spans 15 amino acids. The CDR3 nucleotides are TGTGCCAGCAGTTCGGGACTAGCGGGGACCTACGAGCAGTACTTC. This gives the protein CASSSGLAGTYEQYF.

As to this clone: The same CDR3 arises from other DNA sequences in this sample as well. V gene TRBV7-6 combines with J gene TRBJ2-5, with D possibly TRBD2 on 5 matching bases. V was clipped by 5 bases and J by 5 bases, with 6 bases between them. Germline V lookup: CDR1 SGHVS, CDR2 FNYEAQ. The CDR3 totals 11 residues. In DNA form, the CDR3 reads TGTGCCAGCAGCCCGGGGGAGACCCAGTACTTC. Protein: CASSPGETQYF. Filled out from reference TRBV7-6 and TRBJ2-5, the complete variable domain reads GAGVSQSPRYKVTKRGQDVALRCDPISGHVSLYWYRQALGQGPEFLTYFNYEAQQDKSGLPNDRFSAERPEGSISTLTIQRTEQRDSAMYRCASSPGETQYFGPGTRLLVL.

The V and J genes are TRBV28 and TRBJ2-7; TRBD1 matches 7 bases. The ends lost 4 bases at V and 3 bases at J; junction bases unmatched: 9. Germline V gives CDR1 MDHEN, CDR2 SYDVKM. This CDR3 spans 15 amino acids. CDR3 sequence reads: CASSSTGAGIYEQYF. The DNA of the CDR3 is TGTGCCAGCAGTTCCACAGGGGCGGGTATCTACGAGCAGTACTTC.

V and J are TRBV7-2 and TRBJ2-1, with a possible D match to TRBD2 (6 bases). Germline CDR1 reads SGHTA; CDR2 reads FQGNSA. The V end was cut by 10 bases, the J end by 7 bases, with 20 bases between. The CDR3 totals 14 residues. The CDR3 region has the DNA TGTGCCACCACCCCCGGTCTAGCGTCTAATGAGCAGTTCTTC. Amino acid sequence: CATTPGLASNEQFF. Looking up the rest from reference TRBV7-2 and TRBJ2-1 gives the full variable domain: GAGVSQSPSNKVTEKGKDVELRCDPISGHTALYWYRQSLGQGLEFLIYFQGNSAPDKSGLPSDRFSAERTGGSVSTLTIQRTQQEDSAVYLCATTPGLASNEQFFGPGTRLTVL.

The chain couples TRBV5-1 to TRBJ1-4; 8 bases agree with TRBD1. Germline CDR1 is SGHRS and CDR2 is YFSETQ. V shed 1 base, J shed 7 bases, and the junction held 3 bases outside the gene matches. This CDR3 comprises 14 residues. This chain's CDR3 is CASSLQGAGEKLFF. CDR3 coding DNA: TGCGCCAGCAGCTTGCAGGGGGCTGGTGAAAAACTGTTTTTT.

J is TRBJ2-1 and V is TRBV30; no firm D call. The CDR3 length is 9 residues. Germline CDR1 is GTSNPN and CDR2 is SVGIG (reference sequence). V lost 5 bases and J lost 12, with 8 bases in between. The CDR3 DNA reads TGTGCCTGGTTTATAGTGCAGTTCTTC. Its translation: CAWFIVQFF. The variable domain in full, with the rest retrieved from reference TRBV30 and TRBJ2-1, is SQTIHQWPATLVQPVGSPLSLECTVEGTSNPNLYWYRQAAGRGLQLLFYSVGIGQISSEVPQNLSASRPQDRQFILSSKKLLLSDSGFYLCAWFIVQFFGPGTRLTVL.